This T cell receptor beta chain comes out of a study of monozygotic twins with inflammatory bowel disease. Two nested PCRs, approximately 16 and 10 cycles, amplified TCRalpha and TCRbeta cDNA. TCRdb derives one entry per CDR3 protein from the 5' RACE reads, leaving out DNA. The listing records some 190,000 distinct CDR3 sequences. Germline V lookup: CDR1 SGHRS, CDR2 YFSETQ. The CDR3 consists of 15 residues. As concerns this clonotype: Its specificity is unknown.

Regarding the study as a whole: A reduction in TCRbeta diversity (inverse Simpson) was seen in IBD patients relative to healthy co-twins.

An approximately 2.6 ml blood sample was drawn per donor. The sample comprised blood. The origin of this receptor is a human donor with ulcerative colitis or Crohn's disease, or a healthy co-twin of an affected twin (not recorded which). This rearrangement joins TRBV5-1 to TRBJ2-1; TCRdb calls TRBD1, which cannot be checked without DNA. The CDR3 reads CASSLDPGPYNEQFF.